These T cell receptor beta chains were read from a single sample in a study of shared clonotypes between healthy human individuals. TCRdb's copy holds only in-frame clones and misses some; the assay was immunoSEQ multiplex PCR. The repertoire includes about 2.4 million clones, roughly 93% of them detected once, and approximately 0.37% sits in the top ten. The sequencing sample was made of naive CD4+ T cells from PBMCs. These receptors all stem from a young man in good health. Some clones in this sample may be carry-over from other donors' samples. Both conserved end residues are part of each CDR3. Fields, in order: D gene, V gene, clone size, J gene, CDR3 protein, CDR3 DNA. The D gene is left open where the match is weak. Clone size is not always given. Where it is, it says once, few, many or a class for expanded clones.

D gene: TRBD1; V gene: TRBV5-8; clone size: once; J gene: TRBJ2-3; CDR3 protein: CASSFRTGKNTQYF; CDR3 DNA: TGTGCCAGCAGCTTCAGGACAGGCAAGAATACGCAGTATTTT
D gene: -; V gene: TRBV7-2; clone size: -; J gene: TRBJ2-3; CDR3 protein: CASSLRGARDTQYF; CDR3 DNA: TGTGCCAGCAGCTTACGGGGGGCGAGGGATACGCAGTATTTT
D gene: TRBD2; V gene: TRBV6-1; clone size: -; J gene: TRBJ2-7; CDR3 protein: CASEAPRGWTYEQYF; CDR3 DNA: TGTGCCAGCGAGGCGCCGCGGGGGTGGACCTACGAGCAGTACTTC
D gene: -; V gene: TRBV30; clone size: -; J gene: TRBJ2-7; CDR3 protein: CAWSVRRGAHEQYF; CDR3 DNA: TGTGCCTGGAGTGTACGACGGGGGGCGCACGAGCAGTACTTC
D gene: TRBD1; V gene: TRBV18; clone size: -; J gene: TRBJ2-2; CDR3 protein: CASSPGTGLNTGELFF; CDR3 DNA: TGTGCCAGCTCACCAGGGACAGGGTTGAACACCGGGGAGCTGTTTTTT
D gene: -; V gene: TRBV7-6; clone size: -; J gene: TRBJ2-1; CDR3 protein: CASSLRQYNEQFF; CDR3 DNA: TGTGCCAGCAGCTTACGACAGTACAATGAGCAGTTCTTC
D gene: -; V gene: TRBV9; clone size: once; J gene: TRBJ2-2; CDR3 protein: CASSPGGNTGELFF; CDR3 DNA: TGTGCCAGCAGCCCCGGGGGCAACACCGGGGAGCTGTTTTTT
D gene: -; V gene: TRBV7-8; clone size: -; J gene: TRBJ2-6; CDR3 protein: CASSLVEGANVLTF; CDR3 DNA: TGTGCCAGCAGCTTAGTCGAGGGGGCCAACGTCCTGACTTTC
D gene: -; V gene: TRBV6-6; clone size: -; J gene: TRBJ1-2; CDR3 protein: CASSYSARTTEYGYTF; CDR3 DNA: TGTGCCAGCAGTTACTCGGCCCGGACAACGGAGTATGGCTACACCTTC
D gene: -; V gene: TRBV19; clone size: -; J gene: TRBJ2-2; CDR3 protein: CASSIGGGTGELFF; CDR3 DNA: TGTGCCAGTAGTATAGGAGGTGGAACCGGGGAGCTGTTTTTT
D gene: TRBD1; V gene: TRBV28; clone size: -; J gene: TRBJ2-6; CDR3 protein: CASRETGAGSGANVLTF; CDR3 DNA: TGTGCCAGCAGGGAGACAGGGGCGGGTTCTGGGGCCAACGTCCTGACTTTC
D gene: TRBD2; V gene: TRBV19; clone size: -; J gene: TRBJ2-7; CDR3 protein: CASSAYGTSATYEQYF; CDR3 DNA: TGTGCCAGTAGTGCCTACGGGACTAGCGCTACCTACGAGCAGTACTTC
D gene: TRBD1; V gene: TRBV12-5; clone size: once; J gene: TRBJ1-1; CDR3 protein: CASGLTGGTEAFF; CDR3 DNA: TGTGCTAGTGGTTTGACAGGGGGAACTGAAGCTTTCTTT
D gene: -; V gene: TRBV18; clone size: few; J gene: TRBJ1-5; CDR3 protein: CASSLSGSQPQHF; CDR3 DNA: TGTGCCAGCTCACTGTCAGGGTCTCAGCCCCAGCATTTT
D gene: -; V gene: TRBV5-4; clone size: -; J gene: TRBJ1-5; CDR3 protein: CASSSGTHQPQHF; CDR3 DNA: TGTGCCAGCAGCTCGGGGACTCATCAGCCCCAGCATTTT
D gene: TRBD2; V gene: TRBV11-2; clone size: -; J gene: TRBJ2-3; CDR3 protein: CASSLVAGIDTQYF; CDR3 DNA: TGTGCCAGCAGCTTAGTAGCGGGGATAGATACGCAGTATTTT
D gene: TRBD1; V gene: TRBV10-3; clone size: -; J gene: TRBJ2-3; CDR3 protein: CAIAPGQGADTQYF; CDR3 DNA: TGTGCCATCGCCCCCGGACAGGGAGCAGATACGCAGTATTTT
D gene: TRBD1; V gene: TRBV13; clone size: -; J gene: TRBJ1-2; CDR3 protein: CASSGGDSANYGYTF; CDR3 DNA: TGTGCCAGCAGCGGGGGGGACAGCGCGAACTATGGCTACACCTTC
D gene: -; V gene: TRBV13; clone size: -; J gene: TRBJ2-7; CDR3 protein: CASSGGARYEQYF; CDR3 DNA: TGTGCCAGCAGCGGTGGGGCCCGCTACGAGCAGTACTTC
D gene: TRBD1; V gene: TRBV5-1; clone size: -; J gene: TRBJ1-2; CDR3 protein: CASQENRTGQGTF; CDR3 DNA: TGCGCCAGCCAGGAAAATAGGACAGGGCAAGGCACCTTC
D gene: TRBD2; V gene: TRBV9; clone size: -; J gene: TRBJ2-1; CDR3 protein: CASSSGTSGIYNEQFF; CDR3 DNA: TGTGCCAGCAGCTCCGGGACTAGCGGCATATACAATGAGCAGTTCTTC
D gene: TRBD1; V gene: TRBV29-1; clone size: once; J gene: TRBJ2-1; CDR3 protein: CSVVPGQGDNEQFF; CDR3 DNA: TGCAGCGTTGTCCCGGGACAGGGCGACAATGAGCAGTTCTTC
D gene: TRBD1; V gene: TRBV14; clone size: -; J gene: TRBJ2-1; CDR3 protein: CASSPGTGGQPFF; CDR3 DNA: TGTGCCAGCAGCCCTGGGACAGGGGGCCAGCCGTTCTTC
D gene: TRBD2; V gene: TRBV29-1; clone size: -; J gene: TRBJ2-1; CDR3 protein: CSVRGGLSNEQFF; CDR3 DNA: TGCAGTGTGCGGGGGGGACTCTCCAATGAGCAGTTCTTC
D gene: -; V gene: TRBV29-1; clone size: -; J gene: TRBJ1-2; CDR3 protein: CSVEVSPGNYGYTF; CDR3 DNA: TGCAGCGTTGAAGTGTCCCCCGGGAACTATGGCTACACCTTC
D gene: -; V gene: TRBV27; clone size: few; J gene: TRBJ2-4; CDR3 protein: CASRGHGDQNIQYF; CDR3 DNA: TGTGCCAGCAGGGGACATGGGGACCAAAACATTCAGTACTTC
D gene: -; V gene: TRBV5-1; clone size: few; J gene: TRBJ2-5; CDR3 protein: CASSLGGTQETQYF; CDR3 DNA: TGCGCCAGCAGCTTGGGAGGGACCCAAGAGACCCAGTACTTC
D gene: -; V gene: TRBV2; clone size: many; J gene: TRBJ1-5; CDR3 protein: CASSRDRRNQPQHF; CDR3 DNA: TGTGCCAGCAGTCGCGACCGACGGAATCAGCCCCAGCATTTT
D gene: -; V gene: TRBV7-9; clone size: -; J gene: TRBJ2-5; CDR3 protein: CATKRDPGVETQYF; CDR3 DNA: TGTGCCACCAAACGGGACCCCGGGGTGGAGACCCAGTACTTC
D gene: -; V gene: TRBV7-9; clone size: -; J gene: TRBJ1-5; CDR3 protein: CASSLARDLSPNQPQHF; CDR3 DNA: TGTGCCAGCAGCTTAGCCAGGGACCTGAGCCCCAATCAGCCCCAGCATTTT
D gene: -; V gene: TRBV7-9; clone size: -; J gene: TRBJ1-1; CDR3 protein: CASSLEPTNTEAFF; CDR3 DNA: TGTGCCAGCAGCTTAGAACCTACGAACACTGAAGCTTTCTTT
D gene: TRBD2; V gene: TRBV5-1; clone size: -; J gene: TRBJ2-1; CDR3 protein: CASRWLAGVNEQFF; CDR3 DNA: TGCGCCAGCAGATGGTTAGCGGGTGTCAATGAGCAGTTCTTC
D gene: -; V gene: TRBV5-1; clone size: -; J gene: TRBJ2-7; CDR3 protein: CASSSLGQTYEQYF; CDR3 DNA: TGCGCCAGCAGCTCACTAGGACAGACCTACGAGCAGTACTTC
D gene: TRBD1; V gene: TRBV15; clone size: -; J gene: TRBJ1-1; CDR3 protein: CATSSSRTGGPTGAEAFF; CDR3 DNA: TGTGCCACCAGCAGTTCTCGGACAGGGGGCCCGACGGGAGCTGAAGCTTTCTTT
D gene: -; V gene: TRBV18; clone size: once; J gene: TRBJ2-7; CDR3 protein: CASSPYGRSSDEQYF; CDR3 DNA: TGTGCCAGCTCACCATACGGCAGATCCAGCGACGAGCAGTACTTC
D gene: -; V gene: TRBV5-1; clone size: -; J gene: TRBJ1-4; CDR3 protein: CASSASGQGSEKLFF; CDR3 DNA: TGCGCCAGCAGCGCCTCTGGGCAGGGTAGTGAAAAACTGTTTTTT
D gene: TRBD2; V gene: TRBV6-5; clone size: -; J gene: TRBJ2-1; CDR3 protein: CASSPSGSHNEQFF; CDR3 DNA: TGTGCCAGCAGCCCTAGCGGGAGCCACAATGAGCAGTTCTTC
D gene: -; V gene: TRBV4-3; clone size: -; J gene: TRBJ2-6; CDR3 protein: CASSQDRQGGPRANVLTF; CDR3 DNA: TGCGCCAGCAGCCAAGATCGGCAGGGGGGGCCCCGGGCCAACGTCCTGACTTTC
D gene: -; V gene: TRBV6-1; clone size: -; J gene: TRBJ2-7; CDR3 protein: CASSNPSSSYEQYF; CDR3 DNA: TGTGCCAGCAGTAACCCCTCGAGCTCCTACGAGCAGTACTTC
D gene: TRBD1; V gene: TRBV6-1; clone size: -; J gene: TRBJ1-2; CDR3 protein: CASMREGAMSYTF; CDR3 DNA: TGTGCCAGCATGCGGGAGGGGGCGATGAGCTACACCTTC
D gene: -; V gene: TRBV27; clone size: -; J gene: TRBJ2-1; CDR3 protein: CASSPGDYNEQFF; CDR3 DNA: TGTGCCAGCAGCCCAGGGGACTACAATGAGCAGTTCTTC
D gene: -; V gene: TRBV28; clone size: once; J gene: TRBJ1-2; CDR3 protein: CASSTRSYTF; CDR3 DNA: TGTGCCAGCAGCACGCGTAGCTACACCTTC
D gene: -; V gene: TRBV19; clone size: -; J gene: TRBJ1-3; CDR3 protein: CASSKIGSSGNTIYF; CDR3 DNA: TGTGCCAGTAGTAAAATCGGAAGCTCTGGAAACACCATATATTTT